This TCR beta chain emerged from a study of blood T cell repertoires in COVID-19. Study overall: COVID-19 samples from acute and convalescent phases originated in the United States, Italy and Spain.

Data came from immunoSEQ multiplex PCR; TCRdb stores just in-frame clones and leaves some out. Of 150,000 to 200,000 clones listed, roughly 90% were seen once; the top ten hold around 0.77%. The CDR3 contains 15 residues. V dropped 0 bases and J dropped 3 bases, with 10 bases sitting between them. CDR1 and CDR2 (germline): MNHEY, SVGEGT. Cohort placement rested on clinical history that participants reported themselves. Two consecutive negative NP/OP PCR tests, clearance, or resolved symptoms defined Cohort 3 recovery. This rearrangement joins TRBV6-2 or TRBV6-3 to TRBJ2-3; D possibly corresponds to TRBD1 (5 bases). The sequenced sample was PBMCs or T cells enriched from blood (not recorded which). The TCR sequence derives from a woman aged 18-29 years who had recovered from COVID-19. CDR3 bases: TGTGCCAGCAGTTACTCTTGGGCAGGGACAGATACGCAGTATTTT. Amino acid sequence: CASSYSWAGTDTQYF.